This T cell receptor (beta chain) is from a study of T-cell memory formation after mild COVID-19 (dated by TCRdb to the early 2020s). With regard to the full study: Most TCR sequence clusters were specific to one of the two donors. Two young, previously healthy adult volunteers, one female and one male, were included in the cohort. In two donors, T-cell clones that expanded and contracted after mild COVID-19 were followed by sequencing TCRalpha and TCRbeta repertoires longitudinally.

Spanning cysteine to phenylalanine, the CDR3 consists of 15 amino acids. Just the 45-base CDR3 DNA is kept, in frame starting at base 1. V is clipped by 3 bases and J by 4 bases, and the sequence between their germline boundaries is 14 bases long. CDR1 and CDR2, looked up from the germline V gene (reference sequence), are SGHNT and YYREEE. A remark on this clonotype: No antigen is known for it. Qualities for individual bases were not recorded, and no much larger clone is one base off.

Findings and caveats that apply to the study as a whole: Only a couple of mild cases were covered in the study, and larger cohorts including severe cases with pre-infection samples were considered necessary. Clones contracting from day 15 to 85 had balanced CD4/CD8 phenotypes, while a second wave expanding from day 15 to 37 was biased towards CD4+. SARS-CoV-2 specificity was not confirmed for the second-wave clones peaking on day 37. Some responding clones were detected in pre-infection memory, suggesting pre-existing cross-reactive memory T cells joined the SARS-CoV-2 response. Contracting CD4+ clones were located mainly in the CM and EM memory subsets, whereas CD8+ clones were found to be enriched in EMRA.

Ficoll-Paque density gradient centrifugation was used to isolate PBMCs. These reads were obtained on an Illumina NovaSeq 6000. Using 5'RACE with constant-segment primers, TCRalpha and TCRbeta cDNA libraries were constructed, with sample barcodes and unique molecular identifiers added in the process. Trizol reagent was used to extract RNA from every sample. Amplification of the libraries took two PCR steps, and the second step added a second sample barcode plus Illumina TruSeq adapters. Sequencing of libraries was performed on an Illumina NovaSeq with 2 x 150 bp paired-end reads. The original pipeline was this. Reads were demultiplexed and collapsed into UMI-guided consensus sequences with migec v1.2.7. With mixcr v2.1.11, UMI consensuses were aligned to TRA and TRB V and J templates and assembled into clonotypes. A clonotype was counted as expanded or contracted only when both edgeR and NoisET called the clonotype significant, with the noise models trained on biological replicates. For edgeR calls, the thresholds were a false discovery rate-adjusted p below 0.01 and a log2 fold-change of 1. As an exploratory analysis of dynamics, max-normalized trajectories of the 1000 most abundant clonotypes were examined with PCA combined with hierarchical clustering. Each responding clone was given a CD4 or CD8 phenotype based on the CD4+ and CD8+ repertoires, which had been sequenced separately. TCRdb reprocessed the public reads (quality trimming at Q25 with fastp, clone calling with MiXCR) and kept in-frame beta chains. Each record represents a unique CDR3 protein, reported with the most common genes and DNA among its rows. TCRdb's processing, not the authors' own work, is the source of the V and J calls. The sample has around 300,000 distinct CDR3 sequences on record, 8% to 9% of them singletons. The ten largest account for 22% of the sample.

The source material was PBMCs or a T cell subset sorted from them (not recorded which). The rearranged chain carries TRBV5-4 and TRBJ1-3; TRBD1 is possibly the D segment (5 matching bases). The sequence was collected from a man in his late teens or twenties who had mild COVID-19 (a few samples of this study predate the infection). The sample titles of this study are shuffled in the database, so cell type and time point are left out; the donor was told from shared clones. The CDR3 loop reads CASSWGGESGNTIYF. The sequenced DNA is TGTGCCAGCAGCTGGGGCGGGGAATCGGGAAACACCATATATTTT.